This TCR beta chain came from a study of cytomegalovirus exposure and HLA in healthy donors. The PCR had 60 Vbeta and 13 Jbeta primers. In the study's own analysis: Unique TCR beta chains totaled roughly 81 million in a later count, with approximately 10 million of them shared. Repertoires were generated with immunoSEQ multiplex PCR, while TCRdb's copy carries only in-frame clones and drops some. From that table come the V and J calls and clone size; the DNA was used to work out D and trimming. The table for this sample gives some 130,000 clones. CDR1 is SGHDT and CDR2 is YYEEEE in the germline V gene. Trimming took 2 bases from V and 0 from J; bases not matched to a gene: 4. The CDR3 length is 15 residues. Comments on this clone: Its antigen is undetermined.

Overall study results and limits: TCR association rates varied by HLA locus in a later analysis, with DRB1 highest and HLA-C lowest. According to the study, around 180 TCR beta chains were cytomegalovirus-associated.

The chain couples TRBV5-6 to TRBJ2-7; 8 bases line up with TRBD1. Material for sequencing was PBMCs. This TCR was recovered from a woman between 40 and 55 years old in good health and CMV-seropositive. The CDR3 region is CASSLGQGGSYEQYF. As DNA, the CDR3 is TGTGCCAGCAGCTTAGGACAGGGTGGCTCCTACGAGCAGTACTTC.